The T cell receptor beta chain under discussion was sequenced for a study of T cells in Graves' hyperthyroidism and ophthalmopathy. The CDR3 regions of TCR beta were amplified from RNA transcripts. HTBI primers were used for first-round RT-PCR of the TCR CDR3. MiXCR was run by TCRdb on the multiplex PCR reads, yielding one entry per CDR3 protein. The repertoire consists of about 530,000 distinct CDR3 sequences, with roughly 17% occurring once and the leading ten covering 17%. This clonotype was recorded many times. Germline CDR1 and CDR2: MNHNS and SASEGT. V shed 5 bases, J shed 0 bases, and the junction held 4 bases outside the gene matches. This CDR3 is 14 amino acids long.

The clonotype was recovered from a young woman with Graves' ophthalmopathy. What was sequenced was blood. J is TRBJ2-7 and V is TRBV6-1, with 7 bases aligning to TRBD1. Written as DNA, the CDR3 is TGTGCCAGCAGTACAGGGGACCGCTCCTACGAGCAGTACTTC. This gives the protein CASSTGDRSYEQYF.